A single sample gave rise to the 13 T cell receptor beta chains below, sequenced in a study of OX40 agonist ivuxolimab in advanced cancers. TCRdb's table, derived via immunoSEQ multiplex PCR, lists solely in-frame clones and lacks some. The sample includes some 76,000 clones, about 82% of them seen just once. The sample consisted of CD4+ or CD8+ T cells sorted from blood, taken in a trial of the OX40 agonist ivuxolimab. The receptors were gathered from an adult with an advanced solid tumor such as melanoma, head and neck, liver or kidney cancer.

The chain has TRBV28 and TRBJ1-2; D call uncertain. The germline gives CDR1 MDHEN, CDR2 SYDVKM. V dropped 6 bases and J dropped 3 bases, with 8 bases sitting between them. The CDR3 extends over 12 amino acids. In DNA form, the CDR3 reads TGTGCCAGCAGGCCAGGCCACTATGGCTACACCTTC. This gives the protein CASRPGHYGYTF.

J is TRBJ2-7 and V is TRBV7-8; D gene uncertain. The ends were cut back, 3 bases at V and 6 bases at J, with 21 bases in the middle. The germline V gene has CDR1 SGHVS and CDR2 FQNEAQ. The CDR3 sequence is 16 residues long. The CDR3 reads CASSFTHPGQSSEQYF. As DNA, the CDR3 is TGTGCCAGCAGCTTCACCCACCCCGGGCAGAGTAGCGAGCAGTACTTC.

The count of this clone is one. The gene calls are TRBV5-1 and TRBJ2-7, with D tentatively TRBD1 (6 bases). V lost 3 bases to trimming and J lost 5 bases, with 15 bases between them. This CDR3 contains 14 residues. The germline V gene has CDR1 SGHRS and CDR2 YFSETQ. This CDR3 reads CASSSGQSTNEQYF. The CDR3 coding sequence is TGCGCCAGCAGCTCAGGACAGTCGACGAACGAGCAGTACTTC.

The chain recombines TRBV5-5 with TRBJ1-2; perhaps TRBD1 as D (6 bases). CDR3 size: 14 residues. Per the germline V gene, CDR1 is SGHKS and CDR2 is YYEKEE (reference sequence). Trimming cost V 2 bases and J 6 bases, with 14 bases left between them. The CDR3 DNA reads as TGTGCCAGCAGCTTCTCCGGGGGCGCTGATGGCTACACCTTC. Translating it yields CASSFSGGADGYTF. Based on the CDR3 plus reference TRBV5-5 and TRBJ1-2, the full variable domain is DAGVTQSPTHLIKTRGQQVTLRCSPISGHKSVSWYQQVLGQGPQFIFQYYEKEERGRGNFPDRFSARQFPNYSSELNVNALLLGDSALYLCASSFSGGADGYTFGSGTRLTVV.

The rearrangement joins TRBV29-1 to TRBJ2-7, with 10 bases aligning to TRBD1. CDR1 and CDR2 (germline): SQVTM, ANQGSEA. The junction had 5 bases not matched to a gene; V was cut back by 2 bases and J by 7 bases. This CDR3 has 13 amino acids. The CDR3 sequence: CSVEPGQGKEQYF. DNA of the CDR3: TGCAGCGTTGAACCGGGACAGGGGAAGGAGCAGTACTTC.

The CDR3 protein is CASSLERYTEAFF. In DNA, the CDR3 is TGTGCCAGCAGCTTAGAGAGGTACACTGAAGCTTTCTTT. V and J are TRBV7-2 and TRBJ1-1; D unresolved. Germline CDR1 is SGHTA and CDR2 is FQGNSA. Trimming removed 1 base from V and 3 bases from J, with 6 bases in between. The CDR3 is 13 residues long. The full variable domain, its missing parts supplied by reference TRBV7-2 and TRBJ1-1, is GAGVSQSPSNKVTEKGKDVELRCDPISGHTALYWYRQSLGQGLEFLIYFQGNSAPDKSGLPSDRFSAERTGGSVSTLTIQRTQQEDSAVYLCASSLERYTEAFFGQGTRLTVV.

The chain has TRBV18 and TRBJ2-3, with D perhaps TRBD1 (6 bases). CDR3 length equals 17 residues. Germline CDR1 reads KGHSH; CDR2 reads LQKENI. Trimming took off 5 bases at V and 4 bases at J, with 22 bases between the two ends. CDR3 in DNA: TGTGCCAGCTCAACAATTCAGGCAGGGGCAGTGGCAGATACGCAGTATTTT. It encodes CASSTIQAGAVADTQYF.

The V gene is TRBV2, the J gene TRBJ2-6, with TRBD1 matching over 7 bases. CDR1 and CDR2 from the germline V gene are SNHLY and FYNNEI. V shed 5 bases and J 0 bases; nucleotides not matched to a gene: 1. The CDR3 spans 15 residues. The CDR3 nucleotides read TGTGCCAGCAGTAACAGGGGCTCTGGGGCCAACGTCCTGACTTTC. This sequence encodes CASSNRGSGANVLTF.

CDR3 region: CASSLYRLAATYNEQFF. In DNA, the CDR3 is TGTGCCAGCAGCTTGTATCGGCTAGCTGCTACCTACAATGAGCAGTTCTTC. V and J are TRBV5-5 and TRBJ2-1; possibly TRBD2 for D (5 bases). Germline-derived CDR1 and CDR2 are SGHKS and YYEKEE (reference sequence). The length of the CDR3 is 17 residues. Trimming took 1 base from V and 2 from J, leaving 16 bases between them. The full variable domain, completed using reference TRBV5-5 and TRBJ2-1, is DAGVTQSPTHLIKTRGQQVTLRCSPISGHKSVSWYQQVLGQGPQFIFQYYEKEERGRGNFPDRFSARQFPNYSSELNVNALLLGDSALYLCASSLYRLAATYNEQFFGPGTRLTVL.

The genes are TRBV2 and TRBJ1-2, with a possible D match to TRBD1 (5 bases). Germline assignment: CDR1 SNHLY and CDR2 FYNNEI. The CDR3 covers 15 residues. V was pared by 7 bases and J by 0 bases, with 15 bases between. Here the CDR3 reads CASTYLGVTNYGYTF. The DNA for the CDR3 is TGTGCCAGCACCTACCTAGGGGTTACTAACTATGGCTACACCTTC.

This clone was observed a few times. The V gene is TRBV7-9, the J gene TRBJ2-7, with no clear D. The germline V and J ends were trimmed by 4 bases and 6 bases, with 13 bases remaining between them. The CDR3 is made up of 13 amino acids. CDR1 SEHNR and CDR2 FQNEAQ come from the germline V gene (reference sequence). CDR3: CASSSGTGREQYF. The CDR3 bases are TGTGCCAGCAGCTCCGGAACCGGCCGCGAGCAGTACTTC.

The chain couples TRBV9 to TRBJ1-2; 12 bases match TRBD1. After removal of 3 bases from V and 6 bases from J, the junction contained 3 bases not matched to a gene. CDR1 is SGDLS and CDR2 is YYNGEE in the germline V gene. The CDR3 consists of 14 residues. For the CDR3, the DNA is TGTGCCAGCAGCGGGGACAGGGGGCGTGATGGCTACACCTTC. It encodes CASSGDRGRDGYTF.

The V and J genes are TRBV19 and TRBJ2-1; TRBD1 matches 9 bases. With 3 bases clipped from V and 12 bases from J, the junction kept 18 bases outside the gene matches. CDR1 and CDR2 from the germline V gene are LNHDA and SQIVND (reference sequence). The CDR3 loop spans 17 amino acids. The CDR3 nucleotides are TGTGCCAGTAGTATGGGGACAGGGTCAGGGTGGACAGGGTGGCAGTTCTTC. It specifies CASSMGTGSGWTGWQFF.